These T cell receptor beta chains were read from a single sample in a study of blood T cell repertoires in COVID-19. Sequencing used immunoSEQ multiplex PCR; TCRdb keeps in-frame clones, though not all of them. There are around 250,000 clones in the sample; roughly 87% occur only once, and approximately 4.6% lies in the top ten. Sequencing was done on a sample of peripheral blood. All receptors derive from a woman aged 40 to 50 who had recovered from COVID-19. Each CDR3 is given with its conserved first and last residue. Each record gives: CDR3 DNA, CDR3 protein, clone size, J gene, D gene, V gene. The D gene is left open where the match is weak. Expanded clones get a size class; other rows say once, few or many, or leave the size out.

TGCAGCGTTCCCGGGACAGGGGTGTCACCCCTCCACTTT,CSVPGTGVSPLHF,-,TRBJ1-6,TRBD1,TRBV29-1
TGTGCCAGCAGCCCTGGTACAGTCAACACTGAAGCTTTCTTT,CASSPGTVNTEAFF,-,TRBJ1-1,-,TRBV3-1/TRBV3-2
TGTGCCAGCAGTGAAGCCGCCGTTTGGGGCGGCTACACCTTC,CASSEAAVWGGYTF,-,TRBJ1-2,-,TRBV2
TGTGCCAGCAGCGCCTTCTTGGCGGGAGTTTGGAATGAGCAGTTCTTC,CASSAFLAGVWNEQFF,-,TRBJ2-1,TRBD2,TRBV9
TGCGCCAGCAGCCAAGTTCAGAGCGGGAGTTCAGATACGCAGTATTTT,CASSQVQSGSSDTQYF,-,TRBJ2-3,TRBD2,TRBV4-3
TGTGCCAGCAGTGGACGACTAGCGGGAATGCAGTTCTTC,CASSGRLAGMQFF,-,TRBJ2-1,TRBD2,TRBV12-3/TRBV12-4
TGTGCCAGCAGCTTATCATGGAGGGCCTACGAGCAGTACTTC,CASSLSWRAYEQYF,-,TRBJ2-7,-,TRBV11-2
TGTGCCAGCAGCGTAGGAAGCCTAGCGGGAGCCCGCACAGATACGCAGTATTTT,CASSVGSLAGARTDTQYF,-,TRBJ2-3,TRBD2,TRBV9
TGCAGCGCTCGGTGGCGGGGGCTGAACACCGGGGAGCTGTTTTTT,CSARWRGLNTGELFF,-,TRBJ2-2,-,TRBV29-1
TGTGCCAGCAGCTTTGGGACTAGCGGGAGGGCCACAGAGACCCAGTACTTC,CASSFGTSGRATETQYF,-,TRBJ2-5,TRBD2,TRBV13
TGTGCCAGTAGTACCCCCGACAGGAGCTATGGCTACACCTTC,CASSTPDRSYGYTF,few,TRBJ1-2,-,TRBV19
TGCAGCGCCATCGGTACGGGGGGGGATCCCGGGGAGCTGTTTTTT,CSAIGTGGDPGELFF,-,TRBJ2-2,TRBD2,TRBV29-1
TGTGCCAGCAGTATTCACAGAAGACATGGCTACACCTTC,CASSIHRRHGYTF,-,TRBJ1-2,-,TRBV27
TGTGCCAGCAGCGAGGGACTAGCCTACAATGAGCAGTTCTTC,CASSEGLAYNEQFF,-,TRBJ2-1,TRBD2,TRBV9
TGTGCCAGCAGCCAGGGACAGGGAGGGGAGACCCAGTACTTC,CASSQGQGGETQYF,-,TRBJ2-5,TRBD1,TRBV3-1/TRBV3-2
TGTGCCAGCAGCCAAGATTGGCCAGATACGCAGTATTTT,CASSQDWPDTQYF,-,TRBJ2-3,-,TRBV3-1/TRBV3-2
TGTGCCAGCAGCTTATGGTCGGGACAGGGGACGGATACGCAGTATTTT,CASSLWSGQGTDTQYF,-,TRBJ2-3,TRBD1,TRBV7-9
TGCGCCAGCAGTGAACTAGCGGGCCCACAAGAGACCCAGTACTTC,CASSELAGPQETQYF,-,TRBJ2-5,TRBD2,TRBV10-1
TGTGCCACCGGACCGGGACAGGTCAGCACTGAAGCTTTCTTT,CATGPGQVSTEAFF,-,TRBJ1-1,TRBD1,TRBV18
TGTGCCAGCAGCTTAGGGGACAGGGGTGGGGAGACCCAGTACTTC,CASSLGDRGGETQYF,-,TRBJ2-5,TRBD1,TRBV11-3
TGTGCCAGCAGTCAGACAGCGAACACCGGGGAGCTGTTTTTT,CASSQTANTGELFF,-,TRBJ2-2,-,TRBV3-1/TRBV3-2
TGTGCCAGCAGCCCAGGGGAGTTTTCTGACGAGCAGTTCTTC,CASSPGEFSDEQFF,few,TRBJ2-1,-,TRBV6-5
TGTGCCACCAGCAGAGATCTGGGGGCAGGTCAAGCTTTCTTT,CATSRDLGAGQAFF,-,TRBJ1-1,-,TRBV15
TGTGCCAGCAGCTTCCATGGCCCGTACAATCAGCCCCAGCATTTT,CASSFHGPYNQPQHF,-,TRBJ1-5,-,TRBV7-2
TGTGCCAGTAGCAATTTAGAACCGAATTCACCCCTCCACTTT,CASSNLEPNSPLHF,-,TRBJ1-6,-,TRBV19
TGTGCCAGCAGTTCCGCCGACAGGGACCACGAGCAGTACTTC,CASSSADRDHEQYF,-,TRBJ2-7,TRBD1,TRBV28
TGCGCCAGCAGCCACCGGGACACGGGGAATTCACCCCTCCACTTT,CASSHRDTGNSPLHF,once,TRBJ1-6,-,TRBV4-1
TGTGCCAGCAGATCCCGGGACAGGTTAGGCTACACCTTC,CASRSRDRLGYTF,once,TRBJ1-2,TRBD1,TRBV5-4
TGTGCCAGCAGCGTACTTCTGGGCTTAGCGGGCAACACCGGGGAGCTGTTTTTT,CASSVLLGLAGNTGELFF,-,TRBJ2-2,TRBD2,TRBV9
TGTGCCAGCAACAGACAGGGGGGTTATAGCAATCAGCCCCAGCATTTT,CASNRQGGYSNQPQHF,-,TRBJ1-5,TRBD1,TRBV27
TGTGCCAGCAGCTCGCCAGATAGCGGGGAGCGCTACAATGAGCAGTTCTTC,CASSSPDSGERYNEQFF,-,TRBJ2-1,TRBD2,TRBV7-9
TGTGCCAGCAGACCCCGGGACAGGGCGTACGAGCAGTACTTC,CASRPRDRAYEQYF,-,TRBJ2-7,TRBD1,TRBV7-9
TGTGCCACCAGCAAGCCTCTCTTCCCGGCAAGGGGGGGAGAGGACCTAGTCTACGAGCAGTACTTC,CATSKPLFPARGGEDLVYEQYF,-,TRBJ2-7,-,TRBV15
TGTGCCAGCAGCTTATCCCGCGCAGGCAATGAGCAGTTCTTC,CASSLSRAGNEQFF,-,TRBJ2-1,-,TRBV13
TGTGCCAGCAGCTTGCACCCGGGACAGAGCACAGATACGCAGTATTTT,CASSLHPGQSTDTQYF,-,TRBJ2-3,TRBD1,TRBV7-7
TGTGCCAGCAGCCAACACATGAACACTGAAGCTTTCTTT,CASSQHMNTEAFF,-,TRBJ1-1,-,TRBV7-2
TGTGCCAGTACCAGACAGGCCTTGAACACTGAAGCTTTCTTT,CASTRQALNTEAFF,-,TRBJ1-1,-,TRBV19
TGTGCCAGCAGTTTCTGGGGGGCTAATGAAAAACTGTTTTTT,CASSFWGANEKLFF,-,TRBJ1-4,-,TRBV28
TGCGCCAGCCGCAGGGGGCAGGACACCGGGGAGCTGTTTTTT,CASRRGQDTGELFF,-,TRBJ2-2,TRBD1,TRBV5-1
TGTGCCAGCAGCCGAGGCGGACAGGGGACCGGGGAGCTGTTTTTT,CASSRGGQGTGELFF,-,TRBJ2-2,TRBD1,TRBV6-2/TRBV6-3
TGTGCCAGCAGCCCGGCGCTAGCGGGGGGAACCTACAATGAGCAGTTCTTC,CASSPALAGGTYNEQFF,once,TRBJ2-1,TRBD2,TRBV13
TGTGCCAGCAGCTTACTCGGGGGGGACGAGCAGTACTTC,CASSLLGGDEQYF,-,TRBJ2-7,TRBD2,TRBV5-6
TGTGCCTGGAGTCACGCGGCGACAGGAACTCAAGGCTACACCTTC,CAWSHAATGTQGYTF,-,TRBJ1-2,-,TRBV30
TGTGCAAGTCGCTTCTGGGGACAGGCATCTAACTATGGCTACACCTTC,CASRFWGQASNYGYTF,-,TRBJ1-2,-,TRBV12-2
TGTGCCAGCAGTACAGGGGGCGCGGGCTACACCTTC,CASSTGGAGYTF,-,TRBJ1-2,TRBD1,TRBV12-3/TRBV12-4
TGTGCCAGCTCACCGCCCAGGAGCAATCAGCCCCAGCATTTT,CASSPPRSNQPQHF,-,TRBJ1-5,-,TRBV18
TGTGCCAGTAGTATAAAGAGGGAATCACCCCTCCACTTT,CASSIKRESPLHF,-,TRBJ1-6,-,TRBV19
TGTGCCAGCAGTGAACCCGCGAGCCCGATTGCGGGTGGCTACACCTTC,CASSEPASPIAGGYTF,-,TRBJ1-2,-,TRBV25-1
TGTGCCAGCAGCTCTAAACAGGGGCTGGGTTCACCCCTCCACTTT,CASSSKQGLGSPLHF,-,TRBJ1-6,TRBD1,TRBV5-5
TGTGCCAGCAGCGGGGGACAGGCAACTGGAAACACCATATATTTT,CASSGGQATGNTIYF,-,TRBJ1-3,TRBD1,TRBV11-3
TGTGCCAGCAGCTCTGGACAGGCTCTCGCTGAAAAACTGTTTTTT,CASSSGQALAEKLFF,-,TRBJ1-4,TRBD1,TRBV5-5
TGTGCCAGCAGTTGGACAGGGGCCCTCTACGAGCAGTACTTC,CASSWTGALYEQYF,-,TRBJ2-7,TRBD1,TRBV6-5
TGTGCCTGGAGTACCCAGGGCGATCAGCCCCAGCATTTT,CAWSTQGDQPQHF,-,TRBJ1-5,-,TRBV30